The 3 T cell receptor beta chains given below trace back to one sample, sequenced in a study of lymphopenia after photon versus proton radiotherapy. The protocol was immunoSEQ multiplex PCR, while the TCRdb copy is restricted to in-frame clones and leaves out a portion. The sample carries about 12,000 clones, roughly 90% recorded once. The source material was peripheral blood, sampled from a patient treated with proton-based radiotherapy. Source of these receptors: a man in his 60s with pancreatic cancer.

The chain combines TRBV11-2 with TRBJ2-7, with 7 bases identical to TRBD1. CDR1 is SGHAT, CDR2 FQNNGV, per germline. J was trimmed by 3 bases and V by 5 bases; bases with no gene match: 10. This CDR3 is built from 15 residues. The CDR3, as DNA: TGTGCCAGCAGCCCCCACCGACAGGGTAACTACGAGCAGTACTTC. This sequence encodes CASSPHRQGNYEQYF.

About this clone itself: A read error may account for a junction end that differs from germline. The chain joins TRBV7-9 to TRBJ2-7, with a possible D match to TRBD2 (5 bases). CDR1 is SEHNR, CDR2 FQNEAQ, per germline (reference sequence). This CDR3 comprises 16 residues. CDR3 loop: CASSPGLQDSFYQQYF. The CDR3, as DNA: TGTGCCAGCAGCCCCGGCTTGCAGGACTCCTTCTACCAGCAGTACTTC.

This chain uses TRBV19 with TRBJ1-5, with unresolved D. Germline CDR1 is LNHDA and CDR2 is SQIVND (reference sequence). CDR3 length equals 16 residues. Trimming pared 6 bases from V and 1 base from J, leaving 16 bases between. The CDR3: CASRNPSMRSNQPQHF. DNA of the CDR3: TGTGCCAGTAGAAATCCTTCCATGAGGAGCAATCAGCCCCAGCATTTT.